Below, one T cell receptor (beta chain) is given with its context. This clone was observed a single time. Its antigen target is currently unknown. Base qualities are not at hand, and no much larger clone is one base apart. Reading from cysteine to phenylalanine, the CDR3 counts 18 amino acids. CDR3 DNA only is kept here, 54 bases in frame from base 1. Trimming removed 3 bases from V and 7 bases from J, leaving 21 bases between the germline ends. CDR1 and CDR2 are read off the germline V gene as KGHDR and SFDVKD. The data are from a study of T cell responses to AZD1222 COVID-19 vaccine (dated by TCRdb to the early 2020s). The study in broad terms: AZD1222 recipients given second doses at about 4 weeks or at about 12 weeks were pooled, since spike-specific TCR depth and breadth were not found to differ between the two schedules. A total of about 240 trial participants underwent TCR sequencing, of whom some 210 received two doses of AZD1222 and roughly 25 received two doses of the MenACWY control vaccine. Trial participants were enrolled into age subgroups of 18-55, 56-69 and 70-plus years, which contained around 140, 26 and 57 TCR-sequenced participants, respectively. Broad study findings and their caveats: Nearly half of unique spike-specific TCRs reportedly recognized epitopes outside regions mutated in the B.1.351 and B.1.1.7 variants. In the small 56-69-year group, the increase in depth fell short of significance, most likely because of low power. Conclusions about previously exposed vaccinees were limited because only 6 or 7 AZD1222 recipients were SARS-CoV-2 seropositive at baseline. A significant rise in spike-specific TCR breadth and depth was observed after two AZD1222 doses relative to day 0 and relative to MenACWY recipients. Because no day 14 peak-response samples were available, repertoires were characterized only after the peak T cell response. Participants were mostly white British, with more females than males. The authors suggested clonal diversity may have been underestimated. Vaccine-associated CD4 TCRs spanned the whole spike protein, with dominant responses in regions 160-218 and 743-854.

The CDR3 regions of human TCRbeta chains were analyzed by immunosequencing. Per the source publication's procedure: Repertoire TCRs were checked for matches against a reference library of SARS-CoV-2-specific TCRs that had been generated using the MIRA antigen-specificity platform. Breadth was defined as the fraction of unique TCRs that were SARS-CoV-2-associated. Depth was defined as the fraction of total T cells that were SARS-CoV-2-associated. Using the MIRA data, every spike-specific TCR was mapped to the spike region that the TCR reacted to and assigned to either a CD4 or a CD8 class. Log10-transformed breadth and depth values were compared by one-way ANOVA with Sidak's multiple comparisons tests. This is the immuneACCESS table as TCRdb keeps it, with only in-frame sequences that have V and J called. A part of the clones is gone; compared with another copy, unresolved V genes explain less than half, and the rest is unexplained. V and J calls and clone size are as listed in that table; D and trimming were resolved from the DNA. For this sample there are more than 100,000 clones; 75% to 90% appear just once. The ten largest account for around 2.4% of the sample.

The sample's time point label, in plain terms: baseline before first vaccination. The vaccinee samples were drawn from two UK trials, COV001 and COV002, one of which was a single-blind randomized controlled phase 2/3 trial testing AZD1222 (ChAdOx1 nCoV-19) in healthy adults. Trial participant PBMC samples were collected at day 0 and day 28 after the second dose for TCRbeta chain sequencing. The receptor was isolated from an adult in good health. Sequences were derived from peripheral blood, sampled on day 0 of AZD1222 vaccination. The V gene is TRBV24-1 and the J gene is TRBJ1-6, and the D gene may be TRBD1, 5 bases matching. The nucleotide sequence reads as follows: TGTGCCACCAGTGATGGGGCAGGGCTAACGTCCGGGAATTCACCCCTCCACTTT. It specifies CATSDGAGLTSGNSPLHF.